This T cell receptor beta chain is drawn from a study of CD8 T cells in Susac syndrome. Trimming cost V 5 bases and J 2 bases, with 9 bases left between them. This CDR3 spans 13 amino acids. The V gene's germline CDR1 is MNHEY and CDR2 SMNVEV (reference sequence). RNA, at roughly 0.45 to 1 ug, was reverse transcribed with random hexamers. The amplification used immunoSEQ multiplex PCR on TCR beta CDR3; it spanned 54 Vbeta and 13 Jbeta. TCRdb independently ran MiXCR on the immunoSEQ multiplex PCR reads; one entry per CDR3 protein. The profile covers 150,000 to 200,000 distinct CDR3 sequences, with about 95% appearing a single time and about 0.15% taken by the ten largest. Blood CD8+ and CD4+ T cells underwent high-throughput TCR beta sequencing. CD8+ and CD4+ T cells were negatively isolated; TEMRA cells were FACS-enriched.

This TCR derives from a human donor with multiple sclerosis. Sequencing used CD8+ T cells from PBMCs. This chain uses TRBV27 with TRBJ1-2, with D unresolved. CDR3: CASSNVLNYGYTF. Written as DNA, the CDR3 is TGTGCCAGCAGTAACGTCTTGAACTATGGCTACACCTTC.